This T cell receptor beta chain was sequenced in a study of cytomegalovirus exposure and HLA in healthy donors. Across the whole study: Findings of an earlier analysis included around 120 million unique TCR beta sequences from 170 million or so T cells.

Both 60 Vbeta primers and 13 Jbeta primers went into the PCR. The protocol was immunoSEQ multiplex PCR, while the TCRdb copy is restricted to in-frame clones and leaves out a portion. Of about 94,000 clones listed, over 65% are singletons. The table lists this clone with a few counts. Germline V gene lookup returns CDR1 MNHEY and CDR2 SVGAGI. J lost 2 bases, V lost 6 bases, and 1 base had no gene match. The CDR3 covers 15 residues. The rearrangement uses TRBV6-5 and TRBJ2-7, with 16 bases fitting TRBD2. The sequenced sample consisted of PBMCs. This TCR derives from a man under 40 in good health and CMV-seronegative. DNA of the CDR3: TGTGCCAGCAGGGGGACTAGCGGGAGGGCCTACGAGCAGTACTTC. It translates to CASRGTSGRAYEQYF.